One sample yielded the 12 T cell receptor beta chains listed below, sequenced in a study of cytomegalovirus exposure and HLA in healthy donors (dated by TCRdb to about 2017). Library method: the immunoSEQ multiplex PCR assay. For the multiplex PCR, a mixture combining 60 forward primers for TCR Vbeta segments and 13 reverse primers for TCR Jbeta segments was used. As stored in TCRdb, this immuneACCESS dataset retains in-frame rearrangements with V and J assigned. A fraction of the clones does not appear; measured against another copy, unresolved V genes explain less than half of the discrepancy, and the remainder lacks a known reason. For this sample there are about 190,000 clones; around 79% appear just once. The ten largest account for 1.6% of the sample. What was sequenced was PBMCs. These receptors were obtained from a woman between 45 and 65 years old in good health and CMV-seronegative.

This chain uses TRBV5-1 with TRBJ2-5, with TRBD2 matching over 7 bases. The CDR3 is 16 amino acids. The germline V gene has CDR1 SGHRS and CDR2 YFSETQ. V was pared by 0 bases and J by 2 bases, with 7 bases of the junction left unmatched. CDR3 sequence (DNA): TGCGCCAGCAGCTTGGCAGCGGGGTCAGGGCAAGAGACCCAGTACTTC. It specifies CASSLAAGSGQETQYF.

V gene TRBV5-1 combines with J gene TRBJ2-2; 7 bases are a match to TRBD1. Germline CDR1 is SGHRS and CDR2 is YFSETQ. The CDR3 has 16 residues. Trimming removed 3 bases from V and 1 base from J; junction bases left unmatched: 6. CDR3 loop: CASSWLGTVNTGELFF. The CDR3 region has the DNA TGCGCCAGCAGCTGGTTAGGGACAGTGAACACCGGGGAGCTGTTTTTT.

V is TRBV28 and J is TRBJ2-3; D may be TRBD1 (6 bases). Trimming removed 3 bases from V and 5 bases from J, with 12 bases in between. The CDR3 is 14 residues long. Germline V lookup: CDR1 MDHEN, CDR2 SYDVKM. The CDR3 DNA reads as TGTGCCAGCAGTTTCCGGAGCAGGGGAGATACGCAGTATTTT. Its translation: CASSFRSRGDTQYF.

The rearrangement uses TRBV5-6 and TRBJ2-5; 12 bases fit TRBD1. The CDR3 has 16 amino acids. Germline V gene lookup returns CDR1 SGHDT and CDR2 YYEEEE. V was clipped by 4 bases and J by 4 bases; unmatched bases: 8. The CDR3 sequence: CASSLGDRGRGETQYF. DNA of the CDR3: TGTGCCAGCAGCCTAGGGGACAGGGGGCGCGGAGAGACCCAGTACTTC.

The V gene is TRBV29-1, the J gene TRBJ2-1; possible D gene TRBD2, 6 bases. Germline V CDR1 and CDR2: SQVTM, ANQGSEA. V shed 3 bases and J shed 8 bases, with 20 bases lying between them. There are 15 residues in the CDR3. The CDR3 loop is CSVDSRRASLDEQFF. In DNA form, the CDR3 reads TGCAGCGTTGATTCTCGGAGGGCTTCGCTGGATGAGCAGTTCTTC.

V gene TRBV6-1 combines with J gene TRBJ1-2, with 8 bases fitting TRBD1. The germline V gene has CDR1 MNHNS and CDR2 SASEGT. The CDR3 extends over 15 amino acids. After removal of 0 bases from V and 5 bases from J, the junction contained 5 bases not matched to a gene. CDR3: CASSEAQGARYGYTF. The CDR3 DNA sequence: TGTGCCAGCAGTGAAGCCCAGGGGGCCCGGTATGGCTACACCTTC.

J is TRBJ2-5 and V is TRBV18; weak D call: TRBD1 (6 bases). The J call is doubtful: the DNA matches TRBJ2-7 better. CDR3 length: 15 amino acids. CDR1 KGHSH and CDR2 LQKENI come from the germline V gene. The CDR3 spells CASSSGQRSSYEQYF. The DNA of the CDR3 is TGTGCCAGCTCTTCTGGACAGCGGAGCTCCTACGAGCAGTACTTC.

V is TRBV29-1 and J is TRBJ2-5; the match to TRBD1 covers 7 bases. Unmatched junction bases numbered 12, after V lost 4 bases and J lost 4 bases. The CDR3 is made up of 15 amino acids. The germline gives CDR1 SQVTM, CDR2 ANQGSEA. CDR3 nucleotides: TGCAGCGTTGTGCTCCTTGAAAACAGGGGAGAGACCCAGTACTTC. Protein sequence: CSVVLLENRGETQYF. The full variable domain, its missing parts supplied by reference TRBV29-1 and TRBJ2-5, is SAVISQKPSRDICQRGTSLTIQCQVDSQVTMMFWYRQQPGQSLTLIATANQGSEATYESGFVIDKFPISRPNLTFSTLTVSNMSPEDSSIYLCSVVLLENRGETQYFGPGTRLLVL.

On this clone itself: The junction shows a germline mismatch at one end, possibly a read error. V gene TRBV4-2 combines with J gene TRBJ1-3, with 7 bases lining up with TRBD1. Germline values: CDR1 LGHNA, CDR2 YNFKEQ. CDR3 size: 16 residues. The DNA for the CDR3 is TGTGCCGGCAGCCCAGAGGGACAGTCCTCTGGAAACACCATATATTTT. Protein product: CAGSPEGQSSGNTIYF.

CDR3 sequence (DNA): TGTGCCACCAGCGGGGGACACTCGAACACTGAAGCTTTCTTT. Residues: CATSGGHSNTEAFF. The chain employs TRBV15 and TRBJ1-1; tentative D call: TRBD1 (6 bases). V lost 5 bases and J 1 base, leaving 11 bases between the germline ends. The CDR3 totals 14 residues. In germline, CDR1 is LNHNV, CDR2 YYDKDF (reference sequence).

The J gene is TRBJ1-1, the V gene TRBV7-2; a weak D match, TRBD1 (6 bases). Germline CDR1 is SGHTA and CDR2 is FQGNSA. Trimming left V 5 bases short and J 0 bases short, with 19 bases between. This CDR3 region has 17 residues. CDR3 sequence: CASSQGRGRHLNTEAFF. The DNA for the CDR3 is TGTGCCAGCAGCCAAGGCAGGGGCCGACACTTGAACACTGAAGCTTTCTTT.

V is TRBV28 and J is TRBJ1-2; weak D call: TRBD1 (5 bases). The V gene's germline CDR1 is MDHEN and CDR2 SYDVKM. The CDR3 loop spans 14 amino acids. V shed 6 bases and J shed 6 bases, with 17 bases lying between them. In DNA form, the CDR3 reads TGTGCCAGCAGACCCGCAGGGCCGAGGCATGGCTACACCTTC. The encoded protein is CASRPAGPRHGYTF.